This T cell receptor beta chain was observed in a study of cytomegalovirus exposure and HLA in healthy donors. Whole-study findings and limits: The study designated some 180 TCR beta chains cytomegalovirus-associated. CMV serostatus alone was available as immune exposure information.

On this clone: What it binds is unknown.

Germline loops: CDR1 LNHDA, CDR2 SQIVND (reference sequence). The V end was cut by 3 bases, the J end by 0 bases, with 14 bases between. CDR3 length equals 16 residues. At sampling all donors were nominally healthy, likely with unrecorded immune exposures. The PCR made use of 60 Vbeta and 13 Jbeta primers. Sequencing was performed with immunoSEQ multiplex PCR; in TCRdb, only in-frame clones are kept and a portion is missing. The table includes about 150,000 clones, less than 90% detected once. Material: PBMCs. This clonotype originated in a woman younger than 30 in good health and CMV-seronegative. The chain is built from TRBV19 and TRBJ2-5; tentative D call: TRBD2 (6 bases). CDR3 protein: CASSINLGSNQETQYF. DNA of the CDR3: TGTGCCAGTAGTATTAATCTCGGGAGTAACCAAGAGACCCAGTACTTC.